The T cell receptor (beta chain) under discussion was sequenced for a study of molecular identifiers for immune sequencing clone quantification. Study outcomes and limitations: Over 99% of CMV-specific effector molecules, but under 1% of naive ones, were in clones above 20 copies.

This clonotype was found many times. Its specificity is unknown. Via MiXCR, TCRdb re-called the PCR reads, giving one row per CDR3 protein. The sample contains tens of thousands of distinct CDR3 sequences, less than 20% of which appear only once. This CDR3 spans 21 amino acids. Germline CDR1 MNHEY, CDR2 SVGEGT. V lost 0 bases to trimming and J lost 1 base, with 25 bases between them. Sequenced: naive CD8+ T cells from blood, with Jurkat cell RNA spiked in. As to subset: FACS-sorted CD8+CD4-CCR7+CD45RA+ naive T cells. This sequence originates from a human donor in good health. Some libraries in this study had Jurkat cell RNA spiked in. This chain links TRBV6-2 or TRBV6-3 with TRBJ1-5; no firm D call. Here the CDR3 reads CASSYSIRSQAQLYSNQPQHF. CDR3 coding DNA: TGTGCCAGCAGTTACTCGATCCGGAGTCAGGCCCAATTATACAGCAATCAGCCCCAGCATTTT.